The T cell receptor beta chain under discussion was sequenced for a study of response to subunit inactivated influenza vaccine. Overall study findings and caveats: That few new T cells are recruited by each seasonal influenza vaccination was the authors' suggestion.

CDR3 size: 15 residues. The germline V and J ends were trimmed by 6 bases and 0 bases, with 15 bases remaining between them. Germline V gene data show CDR1 as DFQATT and CDR2 as SNEGSKA (reference sequence). A remark on this clonotype: What it binds is not known.

TCRdb itself ran the RT-PCR reads through MiXCR, one entry per CDR3 protein. This sample has hundreds of thousands of distinct CDR3 sequences, with roughly 22% found just once. The rearrangement links TRBV20-1 to TRBJ1-3; a weak D match, TRBD1 (5 bases). Material: PBMCs from blood, obtained roughly 20 months after vaccination. The TCR originated in a man between 45 and 75 years old who received an inactivated influenza vaccine. The CDR3 protein is CSASSGLSSGNTIYF. The CDR3 DNA is TGCAGTGCAAGTTCGGGGCTTAGCTCTGGAAACACCATATATTTT.